These T cell receptor beta chains were read from a single sample in a study of beta chain features in type 1 diabetes. Generated by immunoSEQ multiplex PCR, the TCRdb table keeps only in-frame clones and is missing some. Of roughly 240,000 clones listed, approximately 14% are singletons. The specimen sequenced was naive CD4+ T cells from blood. The source of these receptors is a woman aged 40 to 50 in good health. Each CDR3 is given with its conserved first and last residue. The order of the fields is clone size, J gene, V gene, D gene, CDR3 DNA, CDR3 protein. The D gene is left open where the match is weak. Part of the rows lack a size; the others show once, few, many or a class for expanded clones.

>many|TRBJ2-5|TRBV13|NA
TGTGCCAGCAGCGGCCGGGACAGTCGCGGGGAAGAGACCCAGTACTTC
CASSGRDSRGEETQYF
>NA|TRBJ1-4|TRBV27|TRBD1
TGTGCCAGCAGTCCGGGACAGGGGAGGGAAAAACTGTTTTTT
CASSPGQGREKLFF
>NA|TRBJ2-5|TRBV21-1|NA
TGTGCCAGCAGCAAGGAGACGGGGGGGCACCAAGAGACCCAGTACTTC
CASSKETGGHQETQYF
>few|TRBJ1-2|TRBV19|TRBD1
TGTGCCACCAGACAGGGTTATTATGGCTACACCTTC
CATRQGYYGYTF
>NA|TRBJ1-2|TRBV7-9|TRBD1
TGTGCCAGCAGCTTGGGACAGGGGTGGGCTGGCTACACCTTC
CASSLGQGWAGYTF
>NA|TRBJ2-5|TRBV7-2|TRBD2
TGTGCCAGCAGCTGGACTAGCGGGGGAGAAGAGACCCAGTACTTC
CASSWTSGGEETQYF
>few|TRBJ2-2|TRBV27|TRBD1
TGTGCCAGCACCTATAACAGGGGAACCGGGGAGCTGTTTTTT
CASTYNRGTGELFF
>few|TRBJ1-2|TRBV10-3|NA
TGTGCCATCAGTGCGGGGGATGGCTACACCTTC
CAISAGDGYTF
>NA|TRBJ2-5|TRBV5-6|TRBD2
TGTGCCAGCAGCAACCTAGCGGGGGGAAAAACAGAGACCCAGTACTTC
CASSNLAGGKTETQYF
>NA|TRBJ2-7|TRBV19|TRBD2
TGTGCCAGTAGTACGGGACTAGCGGGGAACTACGAGCAGTACTTC
CASSTGLAGNYEQYF